A single sample is the source of the 23 T cell receptor beta chains below, sequenced in a study of beta chain features in type 1 diabetes (dated by TCRdb to the late 2010s). The library was obtained by the immunoSEQ multiplex PCR assay. The High Capacity cDNA Reverse Transcription Kit was used to reverse transcribe all of the isolated RNA, meaning that expressed TCRB transcripts were what got sequenced. Here the immuneACCESS table is served through TCRdb, limited to in-frame sequences with V and J called. Missing clones are a known gap in these copies; in checked studies unresolved V genes cover under half, and the rest lacks a known reason. This sample gives just over 450,000 clones in total; around 30% of them show up just once. The ten largest clones represent about 0.06% of the sample. Material: naive CD4+ T cells from blood. Read against the paper, the sample's cell subset or site label means: true naive CD4+ T cells. All receptors come from a man younger than 35 in good health.

The rearrangement links TRBV29-1 to TRBJ2-1; D ambiguous. Germline CDR1 and CDR2: SQVTM and ANQGSEA. V was trimmed by 5 bases and J by 0 bases, leaving 5 bases between them. The CDR3 is 12 residues long. The CDR3 nucleotides read TGCAGCGTTATGCGCTCCTACAATGAGCAGTTCTTC. This encodes CSVMRSYNEQFF.

This clone turned up a few times. The rearrangement links TRBV15 to TRBJ2-3, with D hard to call. V lost 5 bases and J lost 0, with 9 bases in between. The CDR3 loop spans 14 amino acids. Germline CDR1 is LNHNV and CDR2 is YYDKDF (reference sequence). CDR3 in amino acids: CATSFSLSTDTQYF. The CDR3 DNA follows: TGTGCCACCAGCTTTAGCCTTAGCACAGATACGCAGTATTTT.

This clone was counted a few times. Other DNA sequences in the sample encode the same CDR3. The rearrangement uses TRBV30 and TRBJ2-1; the D is unclear. The ends were cut back, 0 bases at V and 1 base at J, with 7 bases in the middle. The CDR3 totals 14 residues. Germline V gene lookup returns CDR1 GTSNPN and CDR2 SVGIG (reference sequence). This CDR3 reads CAWSVRISYNEQFF. CDR3 bases: TGTGCCTGGAGTGTACGTATTTCCTACAATGAGCAGTTCTTC.

There are a few counts of this clone. The chain links TRBV5-5 to TRBJ2-7, with TRBD1 matching over 7 bases. J was trimmed by 6 bases and V by 2 bases; bases with no gene match: 5. CDR3 length equals 13 residues. CDR1 and CDR2 (germline): SGHKS, YYEKEE (reference sequence). DNA of the CDR3: TGTGCCAGCAGCTTCGCTACAGGGGCCGAGCAGTACTTC. It is translated as CASSFATGAEQYF.

This clone showed up just once. Other DNA sequences within the sample encode an identical CDR3. The chain links TRBV7-3 to TRBJ2-2, with D unclear. Trimming removed 4 bases at V and 0 bases at J, with 3 bases between. The CDR3 loop spans 13 amino acids. From germline, CDR1 is SGHTA and CDR2 FQGTGA. The CDR3 DNA reads TGTGCCAGCAGCTCCTCGAACACCGGGGAGCTGTTTTTT. It is translated as CASSSSNTGELFF.

The chain carries TRBV6-1 and TRBJ2-5; no clear D. From germline, CDR1 is MNHNS and CDR2 SASEGT. The length of the CDR3 is 11 residues. Between the trimmed V and J ends, which lost 4 bases and 6 bases, there was a span of 6 bases. The DNA for the CDR3 is TGTGCCAGCAGTGGATACCAGACCCAGTACTTC. Translating it yields CASSGYQTQYF.

The chain employs TRBV4-2 and TRBJ2-7; no definite D call. Germline V lookup: CDR1 LGHNA, CDR2 YNFKEQ. The CDR3 is 15 residues long. V was cut by 0 bases and J by 3 bases, with 12 bases left in between. CDR3 nucleotides: TGTGCCAGCAGCCAAGATCCCAATTCCTACTACGAGCAGTACTTC. This encodes CASSQDPNSYYEQYF.

The J gene is TRBJ2-1, the V gene TRBV9; 8 nucleotides agree with TRBD2. The V gene's germline CDR1 is SGDLS and CDR2 YYNGEE. The CDR3 loop spans 13 amino acids. The V segment lost 0 bases and the J segment 15 bases; nucleotides outside the gene matches: 8. The CDR3 here is CASSVGPEREWFF. In DNA, the CDR3 is TGTGCCAGCAGCGTAGGCCCCGAGCGGGAGTGGTTCTTC.

The chain has TRBV10-3 and TRBJ2-5, with 11 bases identical to TRBD1. CDR1 and CDR2 (germline): ENHRY, SYGVKD. Trimming removed 6 bases from V and 5 bases from J; junction bases left unmatched: 5. This CDR3 has 14 amino acids. Written as DNA, the CDR3 is TGTGCCATCAGGGGACAGGGGGTGGAGGAGACCCAGTACTTC. Protein sequence: CAIRGQGVEETQYF.

Comments on this clone: The same CDR3 can be traced to other DNA sequences in this sample. The CDR3 DNA is TGTGCCAGCAGCTTAGCCCGGGAGACCCAGTACTTC. Its translation is CASSLARETQYF. The V gene is TRBV7-2, the J gene TRBJ2-5; D is uncertain. The CDR3 is 12 amino acids. V dropped 0 bases and J dropped 5 bases, with 4 bases sitting between them. The germline gives CDR1 SGHTA, CDR2 FQGNSA.

The rearrangement joins TRBV6-6 to TRBJ1-1; tentatively, D is TRBD1 (5 bases). V lost 2 bases and J 7 bases, leaving 14 bases between the germline ends. CDR1 MNHNY and CDR2 SVGAGI come from the germline V gene (reference sequence). The length of the CDR3 is 14 residues. The CDR3 loop is CASSYAKGQGEAFF. The CDR3, as DNA: TGTGCCAGCAGTTACGCTAAGGGGCAGGGTGAAGCTTTCTTT.

The J gene is TRBJ2-7, the V gene TRBV7-2, with 8 bases lining up with TRBD1. Per germline, CDR1 SGHTA and CDR2 FQGNSA. J gave up 6 bases and V 7 bases, and 8 bases lay outside the gene matches. This CDR3 comprises 13 residues. The DNA for the CDR3 is TGTGCCAGCACCGGTGACAGGGGTGGCGAGCAGTACTTC. Amino acid sequence: CASTGDRGGEQYF.

This clone was observed a few times. This rearrangement joins TRBV9 to TRBJ2-7, with 7 positions matching TRBD2. CDR1 and CDR2 from the germline V gene are SGDLS and YYNGEE. Trimming at V came to 4 bases and at J to 0 bases, leaving 7 bases not matched to a gene. The CDR3 has 15 amino acids. DNA for the CDR3: TGTGCCAGCAGCCTTCAAGGCGGGAGCTCCTACGAGCAGTACTTC. Translated, it gives CASSLQGGSSYEQYF. Full variable domain (remainder filled in from reference TRBV9 and TRBJ2-7): DSGVTQTPKHLITATGQRVTLRCSPRSGDLSVYWYQQSLDQGLQFLIQYYNGEERAKGNILERFSAQQFPDLHSELNLSSLELGDSALYFCASSLQGGSSYEQYFGPGTRLTVT.

This clone was observed a few times. The chain combines TRBV4-3 with TRBJ2-7; tentative D call: TRBD2 (5 bases). The CDR3 is 15 amino acids. V was pared by 4 bases and J by 6 bases, with 19 bases between. In germline, CDR1 is LGHNA, CDR2 YSLEER. The CDR3 reads CASSLRLIEVFEQYF. The CDR3, as DNA: TGCGCCAGCAGCCTCCGACTAATAGAAGTTTTCGAGCAGTACTTC.

This clone was recorded a few times. The chain combines TRBV30 with TRBJ2-7, with 12 bases lining up with TRBD2. Germline V CDR1 and CDR2: GTSNPN, SVGIG (reference sequence). This CDR3 region has 13 residues. V shed 7 bases, J shed 6 bases, and the junction held 7 bases outside the gene matches. The CDR3 region is CASSSGRVSEQYF. The CDR3 DNA reads as TGTGCCTCCTCTAGCGGGAGGGTAAGCGAGCAGTACTTC.

This clone was counted only a few times. The chain combines TRBV5-1 with TRBJ2-1; either TRBD1 or TRBD2 may fit D (5 bases each). Trimming took 7 bases from V and 2 from J, leaving 10 bases between them. Germline V gene lookup returns CDR1 SGHRS and CDR2 YFSETQ. This CDR3 is built from 13 residues. This chain's CDR3 is CASGTRAYNEQFF. DNA for the CDR3: TGCGCCAGCGGGACGAGGGCCTACAATGAGCAGTTCTTC.

V usage is TRBV29-1 and J usage is TRBJ2-5, with 8 positions matching TRBD2. This CDR3 spans 15 amino acids. V dropped 2 bases and J dropped 5; count of bases not matched to a gene: 10. Germline V gives CDR1 SQVTM, CDR2 ANQGSEA. CDR3 protein: CSVERRTSLVETQYF. The CDR3 bases are TGCAGCGTTGAACGGCGGACTAGCCTGGTGGAGACCCAGTACTTC. The full variable domain, with the rest looked up from reference TRBV29-1 and TRBJ2-5, is SAVISQKPSRDICQRGTSLTIQCQVDSQVTMMFWYRQQPGQSLTLIATANQGSEATYESGFVIDKFPISRPNLTFSTLTVSNMSPEDSSIYLCSVERRTSLVETQYFGPGTRLLVL.

This clone was picked up a small number of times. This chain uses TRBV28 with TRBJ2-7; 8 bases align to TRBD1. Losses at the gene ends were 6 bases for V and 6 bases for J; bases not matched to a gene: 7. CDR1 MDHEN and CDR2 SYDVKM come from the germline V gene. The CDR3 runs 13 residues. The CDR3 DNA reads as TGTGCCAGCAGATCGGGACAGGAAGGCGAGCAGTACTTC. It codes for CASRSGQEGEQYF.

The rearrangement joins TRBV29-1 to TRBJ2-7; TRBD1 matches 7 bases. CDR3 size: 13 residues. The V gene's germline CDR1 is SQVTM and CDR2 ANQGSEA. Trimming cost V 6 bases and J 4 bases; bases outside gene matches: 9. The CDR3 is CSVADRSPYEQYF. CDR3 DNA: TGCAGCGTCGCGGACAGGTCGCCTTACGAGCAGTACTTC.

V is TRBV29-1 and J is TRBJ1-1; D is undetermined. CDR3 length equals 13 residues. Germline V gene data show CDR1 as SQVTM and CDR2 as ANQGSEA. Between the trimmed V and J ends, which lost 4 bases and 5 bases, there was a span of 14 bases. The CDR3 loop is CSVVAGLGTEAFF. The CDR3, as DNA: TGCAGCGTTGTGGCGGGATTAGGGACTGAAGCTTTCTTT.

This chain links TRBV20-1 with TRBJ1-4, with D maybe TRBD1 (5 bases). This CDR3 has 11 residues. CDR1 is DFQATT, CDR2 SNEGSKA, per germline (reference sequence). Deletions cut 3 bases from V and 8 bases from J, with 7 bases between. The CDR3 protein is CSASRQEKLFF. The CDR3 DNA is TGCAGTGCTAGCCGACAGGAAAAACTGTTTTTT.

The chain is built from TRBV27 and TRBJ2-7; 11 bases agree with TRBD2. The CDR3 totals 15 residues. V dropped 5 bases and J dropped 3; count of bases not matched to a gene: 6. The germline gives CDR1 MNHEY, CDR2 SMNVEV (reference sequence). CDR3 sequence reads: CASSPVAGGVYEQYF. The DNA for the CDR3 is TGTGCCAGCAGTCCCGTAGCGGGAGGGGTCTACGAGCAGTACTTC.

The chain links TRBV30 to TRBJ2-7; TRBD1 aligns across 9 bases. J was trimmed by 5 bases and V by 4 bases; bases with no gene match: 9. The germline V gene has CDR1 GTSNPN and CDR2 SVGIG (reference sequence). The CDR3 sequence is 14 residues long. DNA for the CDR3: TGTGCCTGGAACCCGGGACAGGGAATCCACGAGCAGTACTTC. It yields the protein CAWNPGQGIHEQYF.